Listed below are T cell receptor beta chains from one sample, sequenced in a study of neurological immune-mediated disorders. Each CDR3 protein gets one entry after TCRdb re-called the 5' RACE reads with MiXCR. The table records over 15,000 distinct CDR3 sequences, about 20% of them present only once. The sample consisted of PBMCs. The receptors derive from a middle-aged man in good health. Each CDR3 is given with its conserved first and last residue. The D gene is left open where the match is weak. Only some rows state a clone size, as once, few, many or a class for expanded clones.

v_call	d_call	clone_size	j_call	cdr3_aa	cdr3_nt
TRBV27	-	many	TRBJ2-2	CASSLGSLLFTGELFF	TGTGCCAGCAGTTTAGGGTCCCTACTTTTCACCGGGGAGCTGTTTTTT
TRBV20-1	TRBD2	many	TRBJ2-5	CSGTSGRVETQYF	TGCAGTGGGACTAGCGGGAGGGTAGAGACCCAGTACTTC
TRBV29-1	TRBD1	-	TRBJ1-3	CSAKQGASGNTIYF	TGCAGCGCGAAGCAGGGGGCATCAGGAAACACCATATATTTT
TRBV7-2	-	many	TRBJ2-3	CASSFPAGSQDTQYF	TGTGCCAGCAGCTTTCCCGCGGGATCCCAGGATACGCAGTATTTT
TRBV14	-	many	TRBJ2-4	CASSQKGAKNIQYF	TGTGCCAGCAGCCAAAAGGGGGCCAAAAACATTCAGTACTTC
TRBV7-2	-	many	TRBJ2-5	CASSLGGRETQYF	TGTGCCAGCAGCTTAGGGGGTAGAGAGACCCAGTACTTC
TRBV20-1	TRBD2	many	TRBJ2-7	CSAKGQDTSGSQYEQYF	TGCAGTGCTAAGGGACAGGACACTAGCGGGAGTCAGTACGAGCAGTACTTC
TRBV5-1	-	few	TRBJ2-3	CASSLVSAVGTDTQYF	TGCGCCAGCAGCTTGGTGAGCGCCGTCGGGACAGATACGCAGTATTTT
TRBV18	-	few	TRBJ1-5	CASSPKQLNQPQHF	TGTGCCAGCTCACCAAAACAGCTAAATCAGCCCCAGCATTTT
TRBV27	TRBD1	many	TRBJ2-2	CASMPGQGYTGELFF	TGTGCCAGCATGCCGGGACAGGGTTACACCGGGGAGCTGTTTTTT
TRBV3-1	-	many	TRBJ2-3	CASSVLGTPEMSDTQYF	TGTGCCAGCAGTGTTTTAGGGACCCCGGAGATGTCGGATACGCAGTATTTT
TRBV7-2	TRBD2	many	TRBJ2-1	CASSLVLSGSGDEQFF	TGTGCCAGCAGCTTAGTTTTAAGCGGGAGTGGAGATGAGCAGTTCTTC
TRBV20-1	-	-	TRBJ2-3	CNAPAEWDTQYF	TGCAATGCTCCCGCCGAATGGGATACGCAGTATTTT
TRBV29-1	-	few	TRBJ2-6	CSASLGPSSGANVLTF	TGCAGCGCCTCTCTGGGTCCAAGCTCTGGGGCCAACGTCCTGACTTTC
TRBV20-1	-	many	TRBJ2-1	CSATWRFSSYNEQFF	TGCAGTGCTACTTGGCGGTTCAGCTCCTACAATGAGCAGTTCTTC
TRBV7-8	-	many	TRBJ2-3	CASSPGHRGTDTQYF	TGTGCCAGCAGCCCGGGACATCGGGGCACAGATACGCAGTATTTT
TRBV20-1	TRBD2	many	TRBJ2-1	CSARSSGLSYNEQFF	TGCAGTGCTCGGTCTAGCGGCCTCTCCTACAATGAGCAGTTCTTC
TRBV20-1	TRBD2	many	TRBJ2-1	CSARTSGGYNEQFF	TGCAGTGCTCGGACTAGCGGGGGGTACAATGAGCAGTTCTTC
TRBV23-1	-	many	TRBJ2-7	CASSQWGSNEQYF	TGCGCCAGCAGCCAATGGGGCAGTAACGAGCAGTACTTC
TRBV12-3/TRBV12-4	-	medium-sized	TRBJ2-7	CASRPGQGVFYEQYF	TGTGCCAGCAGACCCGGTCAGGGAGTATTCTACGAGCAGTACTTC
TRBV29-1	TRBD1	-	TRBJ2-7	CSVESQGVGYEQYF	TGCAGCGTTGAATCACAGGGGGTCGGGTACGAGCAGTACTTC
TRBV6-5	TRBD2	many	TRBJ2-1	CASRRAGEPYNEQFF	TGTGCCAGCCGGCGGGCGGGAGAGCCCTACAATGAGCAGTTCTTC
TRBV9	TRBD2	few	TRBJ2-2	CASSVAPSGRTGELFF	TGTGCCAGCAGCGTAGCGCCTAGCGGGAGAACCGGGGAGCTGTTTTTT
TRBV7-2	-	many	TRBJ2-1	CASSLQGWGPYNEQFF	TGTGCCAGCAGCTTACAGGGTTGGGGCCCCTACAATGAGCAGTTCTTC
TRBV27	-	many	TRBJ2-3	CASSPTRIPLSTDTQYF	TGTGCCAGCAGTCCGACCAGGATACCCCTTAGCACAGATACGCAGTATTTT
TRBV2	-	-	TRBJ1-5	CASSEEGFGNQPQHF	TGTGCCAGCAGTGAAGAGGGGTTTGGCAATCAGCCCCAGCATTTT
TRBV7-2	-	many	TRBJ2-2	CASSSPFRRTGELFF	TGTGCCAGCAGCTCCCCGTTCCGAAGGACCGGGGAGCTGTTTTTT
TRBV7-2	-	many	TRBJ1-1	CASSSTGQNTEAFF	TGTGCCAGCAGCTCGACAGGACAGAACACTGAAGCTTTCTTT
TRBV11-2	-	many	TRBJ2-2	CASSFLPLGRTGELFF	TGTGCCAGCAGCTTTCTCCCTCTGGGGCGGACCGGGGAGCTGTTTTTT
TRBV20-1	TRBD2	many	TRBJ2-7	CSAQYSGTYEQYF	TGCAGTGCACAATATAGCGGGACCTACGAGCAGTACTTC
TRBV12-3/TRBV12-4	-	many	TRBJ2-3	CASSPASAFTDTQYF	TGTGCCAGCAGTCCAGCTAGCGCCTTCACAGATACGCAGTATTTT